The 7 T cell receptor beta chains below come from one sample, sequenced in a study of T cell responses to AZD1222 COVID-19 vaccine. Sequencing used immunoSEQ multiplex PCR; TCRdb keeps in-frame clones, though not all of them. The repertoire holds around 130,000 clones, with roughly 88% as singletons. This sample comprised peripheral blood, obtained on day 0 of AZD1222 vaccination. Every receptor here comes from an adult in good health.

The rearrangement joins TRBV19 to TRBJ1-5, with D tentatively TRBD1 (6 bases). V was clipped by 7 bases and J by 3 bases, with 16 bases between them. The germline gives CDR1 LNHDA, CDR2 SQIVND (reference sequence). The CDR3 covers 15 residues. The CDR3 bases are TGTGCCAGTAATCCGTCAGGGGCTAACAATCAGCCCCAGCATTTT. Amino acids: CASNPSGANNQPQHF.

The chain is built from TRBV30 and TRBJ1-1, with no clear D. V was clipped by 1 base and J by 3 bases, with 6 bases between them. CDR3 length equals 12 residues. Germline V gene data show CDR1 as GTSNPN and CDR2 as SVGIG (reference sequence). CDR3 residues: CAWSDSYTEAFF. CDR3 in DNA: TGTGCCTGGAGTGACAGTTACACTGAAGCTTTCTTT.

The CDR3 nucleotides read TGTGCCAGCTCACCACCGGGACGGGGTTATGAAAAACTGTTTTTT. This codes for CASSPPGRGYEKLFF. The genes are TRBV18 and TRBJ1-4; a weak D match, TRBD1 (5 bases). This CDR3 has 15 amino acids. Germline CDR1 KGHSH, CDR2 LQKENI. The V and J ends lost 0 bases and 6 bases respectively, with 11 bases between them. The full variable domain, its missing parts supplied by reference TRBV18 and TRBJ1-4, is NAGVMQNPRHLVRRRGQEARLRCSPMKGHSHVYWYRQLPEEGLKFMVYLQKENIIDESGMPKERFSAEFPKEGPSILRIQQVVRGDSAAYFCASSPPGRGYEKLFFGSGTQLSVL.

This chain uses TRBV10-3 with TRBJ2-1, with 9 bases identical to TRBD2. The V and J ends lost 6 bases and 2 bases, in that order; junction bases with no gene match: 8. Germline CDR1 and CDR2: ENHRY and SYGVKD. This CDR3 has 16 residues. CDR3 loop: CAISRLAGTTYNEQFF. The DNA of the CDR3 is TGTGCCATCAGCCGCCTAGCGGGAACCACCTACAATGAGCAGTTCTTC.

This sequence joins TRBV29-1 and TRBJ1-1; unclear D gene. Trimming took 5 bases from V and 7 from J, leaving 17 bases between them. The germline V gene has CDR1 SQVTM and CDR2 ANQGSEA. The CDR3 runs to 13 residues. The CDR3 sequence: CSVNHLQGDEAFF. The CDR3, as DNA: TGCAGCGTTAATCATCTGCAAGGAGATGAAGCTTTCTTT. Complete variable domain (other parts from reference TRBV29-1 and TRBJ1-1): SAVISQKPSRDICQRGTSLTIQCQVDSQVTMMFWYRQQPGQSLTLIATANQGSEATYESGFVIDKFPISRPNLTFSTLTVSNMSPEDSSIYLCSVNHLQGDEAFFGQGTRLTVV.

The chain couples TRBV7-3 to TRBJ2-5; possibly TRBD1 for D (5 bases). This CDR3 is 13 amino acids long. Trimming took 5 bases from V and 5 from J, leaving 12 bases between them. CDR1 and CDR2 (germline): SGHTA, FQGTGA. The CDR3 reads CASSKGAGETQYF. The CDR3 DNA is TGTGCCAGCAGCAAAGGGGCCGGGGAGACCCAGTACTTC.

V and J are TRBV9 and TRBJ2-7; no reliable D call. This CDR3 has 15 residues. The germline gives CDR1 SGDLS, CDR2 YYNGEE. V lost 3 bases to trimming and J lost 5 bases, with 18 bases between them. This CDR3 reads CASSATGGDLNEQYF. The CDR3 DNA follows: TGTGCCAGCAGCGCAACCGGCGGCGATTTGAACGAGCAGTACTTC. The full variable domain, completed using reference TRBV9 and TRBJ2-7, is DSGVTQTPKHLITATGQRVTLRCSPRSGDLSVYWYQQSLDQGLQFLIQYYNGEERAKGNILERFSAQQFPDLHSELNLSSLELGDSALYFCASSATGGDLNEQYFGPGTRLTVT.